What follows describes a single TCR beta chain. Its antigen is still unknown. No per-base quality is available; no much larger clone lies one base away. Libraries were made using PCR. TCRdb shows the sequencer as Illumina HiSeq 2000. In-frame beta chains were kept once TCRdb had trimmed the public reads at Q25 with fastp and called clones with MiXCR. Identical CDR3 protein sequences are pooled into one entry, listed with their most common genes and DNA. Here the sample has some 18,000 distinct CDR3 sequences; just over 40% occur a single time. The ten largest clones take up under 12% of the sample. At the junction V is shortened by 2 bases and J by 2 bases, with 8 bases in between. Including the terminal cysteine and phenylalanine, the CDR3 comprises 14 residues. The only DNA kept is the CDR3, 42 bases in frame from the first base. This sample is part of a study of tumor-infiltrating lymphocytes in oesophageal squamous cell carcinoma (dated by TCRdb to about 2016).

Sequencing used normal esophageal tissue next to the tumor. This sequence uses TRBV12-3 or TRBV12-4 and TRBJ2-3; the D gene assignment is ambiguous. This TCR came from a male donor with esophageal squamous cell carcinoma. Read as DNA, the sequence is TGTGCCAGCAGTTTATCCCGAAACACAGATACGCAGTATTTT. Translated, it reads CASSLSRNTDTQYF.